These T cell receptor beta chains were read from a single sample in a study of T-cell memory formation after mild COVID-19. TCRdb reprocessed the 5' RACE reads with MiXCR, giving one entry per CDR3 protein. Of 150,000 or so distinct CDR3 sequences listed, about 25% are singletons. What was sequenced was PBMCs or a T cell subset sorted from them (not recorded which). All receptors come from an adult woman who had mild COVID-19 (a few samples of this study predate the infection). Cell type and time point are not known. CDR3s include the opening cysteine and the closing phenylalanine or tryptophan. D genes are given only for firm matches. Only some rows state a clone size, as once, few, many or a class for expanded clones.

TRBV7-2	TRBJ2-7	few	TRBD2	CASSSGLAGVSYEQYF	TGTGCCAGCAGCTCTGGACTAGCGGGAGTTTCCTACGAGCAGTACTTC
TRBV7-2	TRBJ2-1	few	-	CASSRAPPEWYNEQFF	TGTGCCAGCAGCCGGGCTCCCCCCGAGTGGTACAATGAGCAGTTCTTC
TRBV19	TRBJ2-7	-	-	CASAAGDAYEQYF	TGTGCCAGTGCGGCAGGGGATGCCTACGAGCAGTACTTC
TRBV7-9	TRBJ1-1	-	-	CASSLAQGALTEAFF	TGTGCCAGCAGCTTAGCACAAGGGGCGCTGACTGAAGCTTTCTTT
TRBV29-1	TRBJ1-2	once	-	CSVDGGGYYGYTF	TGCAGCGTTGATGGGGGTGGATACTATGGCTACACCTTC
TRBV4-1	TRBJ2-7	-	-	CASSQDFPGSSYEQYF	TGCGCCAGCAGCCAAGATTTCCCAGGGAGTTCCTACGAGCAGTACTTC
TRBV9	TRBJ2-3	few	-	CASSGTFTDTQYF	TGTGCCAGCAGCGGGACTTTCACAGATACGCAGTATTTT
TRBV29-1	TRBJ2-3	-	TRBD2	CSVELAGGRADTQYF	TGCAGCGTTGAACTAGCGGGGGGGCGGGCAGATACGCAGTATTTT
TRBV9	TRBJ2-7	-	-	CASSVAAVGDEQYF	TGTGCCAGCAGCGTAGCAGCCGTGGGAGACGAGCAGTACTTC
TRBV4-1	TRBJ2-3	-	TRBD2	CASSQEEGGGATDTQYF	TGCGCCAGCAGCCAAGAAGAGGGCGGGGGGGCGACAGATACGCAGTATTTT
TRBV4-1	TRBJ2-5	-	-	CASSQDRETQYF	TGCGCCAGCAGCCAGGACAGAGAGACCCAGTACTTC
TRBV7-8	TRBJ2-3	few	TRBD2	CASSQAGRHTDTQYF	TGTGCCAGCAGCCAAGCGGGACGGCATACAGATACGCAGTATTTT
TRBV4-2	TRBJ1-1	-	-	CASSPRDYRVEEAFF	TGTGCCAGCAGCCCCCGGGACTACAGGGTCGAGGAGGCTTTCTTT
TRBV12-5	TRBJ2-7	once	TRBD2	CASVGGVEQYF	TGTGCTAGTGTGGGAGGGGTCGAGCAGTACTTC
TRBV29-1	TRBJ1-1	few	-	CSVGEGPGTEAFF	TGCAGCGTTGGGGAGGGACCTGGCACTGAAGCTTTCTTT
TRBV14	TRBJ2-3	-	-	CASSQESTLTDTQYF	TGTGCCAGCAGCCAAGAATCGACCCTCACAGATACGCAGTATTTT
TRBV2	TRBJ2-7	-	TRBD2	CASSDSAGGLQDEQYF	TGTGCCAGCAGTGATTCGGCGGGGGGGCTTCAGGACGAGCAGTACTTC
TRBV24-1	TRBJ1-1	-	-	CATSDLGPWGENTEAFF	TGTGCCACCAGTGATTTAGGACCCTGGGGGGAGAACACTGAAGCTTTCTTT
TRBV30	TRBJ2-3	-	-	CAWSLPRARLTDTQYF	TGTGCCTGGAGTCTTCCCCGGGCGAGGTTGACAGATACGCAGTATTTT
TRBV24-1	TRBJ1-5	-	-	CATSGREGKPQHF	TGTGCCACCAGTGGACGGGAGGGGAAGCCCCAGCATTTT
TRBV10-3	TRBJ2-1	few	-	CAISDLGLGQFF	TGTGCCATCAGTGACTTGGGTCTGGGGCAGTTCTTC
TRBV5-1	TRBJ2-7	few	-	CASSLEPDSSYEQYF	TGCGCCAGCAGCTTGGAGCCGGATAGCTCCTACGAGCAGTACTTC
TRBV6-9	TRBJ2-2	few	TRBD2	CASIGTSGNTGELFF	TGTGCCAGCATCGGGACTAGCGGGAACACCGGGGAGCTGTTTTTT
TRBV4-1	TRBJ2-5	few	-	CASSQEDLRETQYF	TGCGCCAGCAGCCAAGAAGATTTGCGGGAGACCCAGTACTTC
TRBV10-3	TRBJ2-7	-	TRBD2	CAISSSGLDYEQYF	TGTGCCATCAGTTCCTCCGGACTAGACTACGAGCAGTACTTC
TRBV7-2	TRBJ2-5	few	-	CASSLVWVKETQYF	TGTGCCAGCAGCTTAGTATGGGTGAAGGAGACCCAGTACTTC
TRBV10-3	TRBJ1-5	-	-	CAISEVVGNQPQHF	TGTGCCATCAGTGAAGTGGTGGGCAATCAGCCCCAGCATTTT
TRBV5-6	TRBJ2-7	few	TRBD2	CASSLDLASGRSYEQYF	TGTGCCAGCAGCCTTGACTTGGCTAGCGGGAGGTCCTACGAGCAGTACTTC
TRBV7-9	TRBJ2-3	few	TRBD1	CASSFPRQGASDTQYF	TGTGCCAGCAGCTTTCCCCGACAGGGTGCTTCGGATACGCAGTATTTT
TRBV29-1	TRBJ2-1	few	-	CSAAQGNEQFF	TGCAGCGCCGCGCAGGGGAATGAGCAGTTCTTC
TRBV9	TRBJ2-7	few	TRBD1	CASSVGTGGQEQYF	TGTGCCAGCAGCGTTGGGACAGGGGGGCAGGAGCAGTACTTC
TRBV9	TRBJ1-3	-	-	CASGGNTIYF	TGTGCCAGCGGGGGAAACACCATATATTTT
TRBV2	TRBJ1-6	-	TRBD1	CASSRTGGAQSPLHF	TGTGCCAGCAGCCGAACAGGGGGCGCCCAGTCACCCCTCCACTTT
TRBV5-1	TRBJ1-2	many	TRBD1	CASSAGTGGAVYGYTF	TGCGCCAGCAGCGCAGGGACAGGGGGCGCGGTCTATGGCTACACCTTC
TRBV21-1	TRBJ2-1	few	-	CASSVLRRRNEQFF	TGTGCCAGCAGCGTCCTCCGGAGACGGAATGAGCAGTTCTTC
TRBV7-8	TRBJ1-5	-	-	CASSPHIVTGQRGNQPQHF	TGTGCCAGCAGCCCACACATTGTAACAGGTCAACGGGGGAATCAGCCCCAGCATTTT
TRBV27	TRBJ2-7	few	-	CASSSGVSYEQYF	TGTGCCAGCAGCTCCGGGGTGTCCTACGAGCAGTACTTC
TRBV24-1	TRBJ1-5	-	-	CATSDGRSGQPQHF	TGTGCCACCAGTGATGGTCGAAGCGGTCAGCCCCAGCATTTT
TRBV7-3	TRBJ2-1	-	-	CASSLIHNSYNEQFF	TGTGCCAGCAGCTTAATCCATAACTCCTACAATGAGCAGTTCTTC
TRBV4-3	TRBJ2-7	few	TRBD2	CASSQDTSGRSYEQYF	TGCGCCAGCAGCCAAGATACTAGCGGGAGATCCTACGAGCAGTACTTC
TRBV7-2	TRBJ2-5	few	-	CASSLPTGSRF	TGTGCCAGCAGCTTACCCACAGGGTCGCGCTTC